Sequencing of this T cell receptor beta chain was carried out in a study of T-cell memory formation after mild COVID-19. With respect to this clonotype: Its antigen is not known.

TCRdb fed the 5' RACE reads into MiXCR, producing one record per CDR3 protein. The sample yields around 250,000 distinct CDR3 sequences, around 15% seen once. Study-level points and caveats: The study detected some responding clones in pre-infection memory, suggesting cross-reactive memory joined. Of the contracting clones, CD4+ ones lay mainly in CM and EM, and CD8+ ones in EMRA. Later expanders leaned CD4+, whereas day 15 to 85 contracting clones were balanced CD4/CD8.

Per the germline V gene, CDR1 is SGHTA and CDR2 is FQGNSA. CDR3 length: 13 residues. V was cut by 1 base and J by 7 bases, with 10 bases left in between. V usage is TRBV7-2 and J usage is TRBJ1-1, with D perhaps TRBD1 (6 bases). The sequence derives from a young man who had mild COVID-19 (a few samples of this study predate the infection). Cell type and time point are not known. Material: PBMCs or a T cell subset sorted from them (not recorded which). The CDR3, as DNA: TGTGCCAGCAGCTTAGGTACAGGGTATGAAGCTTTCTTT. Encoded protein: CASSLGTGYEAFF.